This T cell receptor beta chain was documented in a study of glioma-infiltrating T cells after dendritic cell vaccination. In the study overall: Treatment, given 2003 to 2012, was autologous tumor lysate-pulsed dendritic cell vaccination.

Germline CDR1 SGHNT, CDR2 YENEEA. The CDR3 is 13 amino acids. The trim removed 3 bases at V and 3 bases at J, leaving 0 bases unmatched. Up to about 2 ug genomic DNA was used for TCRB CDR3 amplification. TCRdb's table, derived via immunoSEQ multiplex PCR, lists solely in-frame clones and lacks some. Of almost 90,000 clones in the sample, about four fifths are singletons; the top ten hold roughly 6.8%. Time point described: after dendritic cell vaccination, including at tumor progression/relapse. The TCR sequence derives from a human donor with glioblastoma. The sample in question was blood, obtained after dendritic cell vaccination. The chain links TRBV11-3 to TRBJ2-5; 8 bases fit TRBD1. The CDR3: CASSLGQEETQYF. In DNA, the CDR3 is TGTGCCAGCAGCTTGGGACAGGAAGAGACCCAGTACTTC.